One sample yielded the 19 T cell receptor beta chains listed below, sequenced in a study of Graves' ophthalmopathy and Graves' hyperthyroidism. The sequenced template was RNA, covering the TCR beta CDR3 region. The authors performed first-round RT-PCR with HTBI primers and then a second-round multiplex PCR. TCRdb itself ran the multiplex PCR reads through MiXCR, one entry per CDR3 protein. Among about 740,000 distinct CDR3 sequences listed, roughly 40% were seen once. The sample taken for sequencing was peripheral blood. The receptors were gathered from an adult man with Graves' ophthalmopathy.

This clonotype was recorded at least ten times. This sequence joins TRBV24-1 and TRBJ1-5; a weak D match, TRBD1 (6 bases). CDR3 length equals 14 residues. Germline CDR1 reads KGHDR; CDR2 reads SFDVKD. The V gene lost 7 bases and the J gene lost 4 bases, with 13 bases spanning the gap. CDR3 region: CATSAPGANQPQHF. The CDR3 DNA is TGTGCCACCAGCGCTCCAGGGGCTAATCAGCCCCAGCATTTT.

This clonotype came up many times. The V call is TRBV10-3, the J call TRBJ1-1, with D perhaps TRBD1 (6 bases). The CDR3 spans 15 residues. The germline V gene has CDR1 ENHRY and CDR2 SYGVKD. V shed 4 bases and J shed 7 bases, with 19 bases lying between them. Here the CDR3 DNA reads TGTGCCATCAGTGGGACAGCAGGCGCTGATTTTGAAGCTTTCTTT. It codes for CAISGTAGADFEAFF.

A single count supports this clonotype. Because the CDR3 is missing its conserved closing phenylalanine or tryptophan, this is likely a read error. V usage is TRBV29-1 and J usage is TRBJ1-1; D is ambiguous. From germline, CDR1 is SQVTM and CDR2 ANQGSEA. This CDR3 contains 12 residues. V was pared by 7 bases and J by 4 bases, with 13 bases between. The CDR3 region is CSAISESTEAFL. The CDR3 DNA sequence: TGCAGCGCCATTTCAGAGAGCACTGAAGCTTTCCTT.

The chain employs TRBV7-9 and TRBJ2-7, with 12 bases matching TRBD2. The junction had 7 bases not matched to a gene; V was cut back by 4 bases and J by 3 bases. There are 16 residues in the CDR3. Germline-derived CDR1 and CDR2 are SEHNR and FQNEAQ (reference sequence). DNA of the CDR3: TGTGCCAGCAGCTCCAGACTAGCGGGAGCACTCTACGAGCAGTACTTC. Its translation is CASSSRLAGALYEQYF.

This chain uses TRBV10-3 with TRBJ1-2; the match to TRBD1 covers 8 bases. The CDR3 is 13 amino acids. Per the germline V gene, CDR1 is ENHRY and CDR2 is SYGVKD. Trimming removed 8 bases from V and 6 bases from J; junction bases left unmatched: 8. This CDR3 reads CAIERQGTDGYTF. The DNA of the CDR3 is TGTGCCATCGAGAGACAGGGGACGGATGGCTACACCTTC.

The V gene is TRBV19, the J gene TRBJ1-5; D gene unclear. The CDR3 loop spans 15 amino acids. The V end was cut by 1 base, the J end by 4 bases, with 11 bases between. Germline V CDR1 and CDR2: LNHDA, SQIVND (reference sequence). The CDR3 DNA is TGTGCCAGTAGTATAGTGTTCGGAAAAAATCAGCCCCAGCATTTT. This codes for CASSIVFGKNQPQHF.

This clonotype was seen repeatedly, ten times or more. V gene TRBV2 combines with J gene TRBJ1-2, with 7 nucleotides matching TRBD1. The CDR3 length is 14 residues. V shed 3 bases, J shed 0 bases, and the junction held 1 base outside the gene matches. Looked up from germline, CDR1 is SNHLY and CDR2 is FYNNEI. The CDR3 reads CASSDGQANYGYTF. CDR3 bases: TGTGCCAGCAGTGATGGACAGGCTAACTATGGCTACACCTTC.

The V gene is TRBV5-1, the J gene TRBJ2-7; 8 nucleotides match TRBD1. Germline V gene sequence: CDR1 SGHRS, CDR2 YFSETQ. V was pared by 4 bases and J by 0 bases, with 9 bases of the junction left unmatched. The CDR3 totals 16 residues. The CDR3 is CASSETGDLNSYEQYF. The CDR3 nucleotides are TGCGCCAGCAGCGAGACAGGGGACCTGAACTCCTACGAGCAGTACTTC. The whole variable domain, remainder taken from reference TRBV5-1 and TRBJ2-7, is KAGVTQTPRYLIKTRGQQVTLSCSPISGHRSVSWYQQTPGQGLQFLFEYFSETQRNKGNFPGRFSGRQFSNSRSEMNVSTLELGDSALYLCASSETGDLNSYEQYFGPGTRLTVT.

This chain links TRBV7-3 with TRBJ1-2, with a tentative D call TRBD1 (5 bases). V was pared by 7 bases and J by 2 bases, with 8 bases between. Germline V gene lookup returns CDR1 SGHTA and CDR2 FQGTGA. The CDR3 contains 12 residues. In DNA form, the CDR3 reads TGTGCCAGCAATGAGGGGAACTATGGCTACACCTTC. Encoded protein: CASNEGNYGYTF.

This clonotype was counted ten times or more. This chain uses TRBV15 with TRBJ2-5, with D possibly matching TRBD2 (6 bases). Trimming took 0 bases from V and 7 from J, leaving 18 bases between them. This CDR3 has 16 residues. The germline V gene has CDR1 LNHNV and CDR2 YYDKDF (reference sequence). This chain's CDR3 is CATSRDPGTPALTQYF. In DNA, the CDR3 is TGTGCCACCAGCAGAGATCCCGGGACTCCAGCATTGACCCAGTACTTC.

This clonotype occurred many times. This rearrangement joins TRBV19 to TRBJ1-5; D might be TRBD1 (5 bases). From germline, CDR1 is LNHDA and CDR2 SQIVND (reference sequence). This CDR3 is 15 amino acids long. Trimming shortened V by 6 bases and J by 3 bases, and 15 bases separated the two germline ends. The CDR3 coding sequence is TGTGCCAGTAGCCGACGCGGGGGAAACAATCAGCCCCAGCATTTT. Its protein product is CASSRRGGNNQPQHF.

This clonotype has a handful of counts. CDR3 bases: TGTGCCAGTAGTACCGGGACAGGAAATAGCAATCAGCCCCAGCATTTT. It codes for CASSTGTGNSNQPQHF. This sequence joins TRBV19 and TRBJ1-5, with 8 positions matching TRBD1. J was trimmed by 0 bases and V by 4 bases; bases with no gene match: 5. CDR3 length: 16 residues. Per the germline V gene, CDR1 is LNHDA and CDR2 is SQIVND (reference sequence).

This clonotype was observed once. V usage is TRBV9 and J usage is TRBJ1-2; no clear D. The CDR3 is 14 residues long. Germline CDR1 SGDLS, CDR2 YYNGEE. Trimming shortened V by 4 bases and J by 8 bases, and 18 bases separated the two germline ends. This CDR3 reads CASSQDRAAPGYTF. CDR3 DNA: TGTGCCAGCAGCCAAGATAGGGCCGCCCCGGGCTACACCTTC.

This chain connects TRBV4-2 to TRBJ2-5; TRBD2 matches at 7 bases. V was clipped by 2 bases and J by 2 bases; unmatched bases: 11. This CDR3 region has 17 residues. CDR1 and CDR2 (germline): LGHNA, YNFKEQ. The CDR3 here is CASSQPLGSSGQETQYF. CDR3 in DNA: TGTGCCAGCAGCCAACCTCTTGGATCTAGCGGACAAGAGACCCAGTACTTC.

This clonotype was detected only once. The rearrangement links TRBV11-2 to TRBJ2-5; 11 bases map to TRBD1. The germline V gene has CDR1 SGHAT and CDR2 FQNNGV. The CDR3 has 16 residues. J gave up 5 bases and V 5 bases, and 10 bases lay outside the gene matches. The CDR3 nucleotides are TGTGCCAGCAGCCGCACCCAGGACAGGGGGCAGGAGACCCAGTACTTC. This sequence encodes CASSRTQDRGQETQYF.

This rearrangement joins TRBV11-2 to TRBJ2-7; a possible D gene is TRBD2 (7 bases). V was cut by 2 bases and J by 3 bases, with 11 bases left in between. This CDR3 comprises 14 residues. Germline-derived CDR1 and CDR2 are SGHAT and FQNNGV. In DNA, the CDR3 is TGTGCCAGCAGCTTATACAGGGAGGGCTACGAGCAGTACTTC. It codes for CASSLYREGYEQYF.

This chain uses TRBV5-1 with TRBJ2-5; maybe TRBD1 (6 bases). This CDR3 is built from 15 residues. The germline V gene has CDR1 SGHRS and CDR2 YFSETQ. V was shortened by 2 bases and J by 3 bases, with 14 bases between the two germline ends. Here the CDR3 DNA reads TGCGCCAGCAGCTTCGGTAAAACAGGGAAAGAGACCCAGTACTTC. This gives the protein CASSFGKTGKETQYF.

This clonotype was counted ten times or more. This chain joins TRBV10-3 and TRBJ2-5; the D gene is possibly TRBD2 (6 bases). V was clipped by 3 bases and J by 1 base, with 9 bases between them. Germline CDR1 reads ENHRY; CDR2 reads SYGVKD. The CDR3 loop spans 14 amino acids. The CDR3 nucleotides are TGTGCCATCAGTGATGTGGGGGGCCAAGAGACCCAGTACTTC. Protein sequence: CAISDVGGQETQYF.

This clonotype was observed a single time. The chain has TRBV29-1 and TRBJ1-4; 9 nucleotides agree with TRBD1. CDR1 is SQVTM and CDR2 is ANQGSEA in the germline V gene. V dropped 6 bases and J dropped 2; count of bases not matched to a gene: 4. CDR3 length: 14 amino acids. The CDR3 nucleotides read TGCAGCGTCGGGACAGGGAGTACTAATGAAAAACTGTTTTTT. The encoded protein is CSVGTGSTNEKLFF. Full variable domain (outside the CDR3, taken from reference TRBV29-1 and TRBJ1-4): SAVISQKPSRDICQRGTSLTIQCQVDSQVTMMFWYRQQPGQSLTLIATANQGSEATYESGFVIDKFPISRPNLTFSTLTVSNMSPEDSSIYLCSVGTGSTNEKLFFGSGTQLSVL.